What follows are 18 T cell receptor beta chains derived from one specimen sequenced in a study of blood T cells in healthy people across ages. Primed by a sample-barcoded 5' primer and a J-beta primer mix, a second PCR proceeded for about 6 to 11 cycles. MiXCR, run by TCRdb on the 5' RACE reads, gives a single entry per CDR3 protein. The sample includes some 880,000 distinct CDR3 sequences, 30% to 45% of them seen just once. The sample comprised blood. These receptors all come from a young man in good health.

V and J are TRBV6-2 or TRBV6-3 and TRBJ2-3; D is possibly TRBD1 (5 bases). CDR1 and CDR2 from the germline V gene are MNHEY and SVGEGT. CDR3 length equals 14 residues. Between the trimmed V and J ends, which lost 5 bases and 2 bases, there was a span of 11 bases. The CDR3 DNA reads TGTGCCAGCAGTGGATGGACATCCACAGATACGCAGTATTTT. It codes for CASSGWTSTDTQYF.

The chain is built from TRBV14 and TRBJ2-1; possible D gene TRBD2, 5 bases. Germline V gene data show CDR1 as SGHDN and CDR2 as FVKESK. The CDR3 totals 15 residues. Trimming pared 1 base from V and 4 bases from J, leaving 11 bases between. The CDR3 protein is CASSQGRSVYNEQFF. CDR3 nucleotide sequence: TGTGCCAGCAGCCAAGGGCGTAGCGTTTACAATGAGCAGTTCTTC.

This clonotype was counted a few times. The gene calls are TRBV7-2 and TRBJ1-6; maybe TRBD1 (6 bases). The germline gives CDR1 SGHTA, CDR2 FQGNSA. The CDR3 loop spans 16 amino acids. V dropped 1 base and J dropped 4 bases, with 11 bases sitting between them. The CDR3 DNA sequence: TGTGCCAGCAGCTTAGTCGCAGGGACATATAATTCACCCCTCCACTTT. Translation gives CASSLVAGTYNSPLHF.

In its sample, this clonotype was seen many times. J is TRBJ2-4 and V is TRBV20-1; the D is unclear. The germline gives CDR1 DFQATT, CDR2 SNEGSKA (reference sequence). This CDR3 has 11 amino acids. Trimming removed 5 bases at V and 0 bases at J, with 2 bases between. DNA of the CDR3: TGCAGTGCTGAAGCCAAAAACATTCAGTACTTC. Translating it yields CSAEAKNIQYF.

This clonotype rates as medium-sized. The chain carries TRBV14 and TRBJ2-4, with D possibly being TRBD1 (6 bases). Germline values: CDR1 SGHDN, CDR2 FVKESK. V was shortened by 1 base and J by 6 bases, with 10 bases between the two germline ends. The CDR3 extends over 14 amino acids. For the CDR3, the DNA is TGTGCCAGCAGCCAAGCAGGGGTCGGAAACATTCAGTACTTC. Its translation is CASSQAGVGNIQYF.

This clonotype has more than one count but fewer than ten. The chain carries TRBV3-1 and TRBJ2-4, with 8 bases matching TRBD2. The CDR3 sequence is 12 residues long. CDR1 and CDR2 from the germline V gene are LGHDT and YNNKEL (reference sequence). Trimming at V came to 0 bases and at J to 13 bases, leaving 2 bases not matched to a gene. CDR3 amino acids: CASSQETSVQYF. CDR3 DNA: TGTGCCAGCAGCCAAGAGACTAGCGTACAGTACTTC.

This clonotype occurred a few times. The CDR3 sequence: CASGFTRKGQETQYF. CDR3 coding DNA: TGTGCTAGTGGTTTTACCCGCAAGGGCCAAGAGACCCAGTACTTC. The chain links TRBV12-5 to TRBJ2-5, with D unclear. The length of the CDR3 is 15 residues. The V end lost 3 bases, the J end lost 1 base, and 12 bases lay between the germline ends. CDR1 LGHNT and CDR2 FRNRAP come from the germline V gene. The full variable domain, with the rest looked up from reference TRBV12-5 and TRBJ2-5, is DARVTQTPRHKVTEMGQEVTMRCQPILGHNTVFWYRQTMMQGLELLAYFRNRAPLDDSGMPKDRFSAEMPDATLATLKIQPSEPRDSAVYFCASGFTRKGQETQYFGPGTRLLVL.

The CDR3 bases are TGTGCCAGCAGCCCCGGGGGGCTCCAGAACACTGAAGCTTTCTTT. Its translation: CASSPGGLQNTEAFF. V is TRBV9 and J is TRBJ1-1, with D tentatively TRBD1 (6 bases). CDR1 is SGDLS and CDR2 is YYNGEE in the germline V gene. V was cut by 4 bases and J by 1 base, with 14 bases left in between. The CDR3 is made up of 15 amino acids.

This clonotype was recorded only once. The chain couples TRBV7-9 to TRBJ2-7; D is unclear. The germline V and J ends were trimmed by 5 bases and 7 bases, with 12 bases remaining between them. The CDR3 is 12 amino acids. The V gene's germline CDR1 is SEHNR and CDR2 FQNEAQ (reference sequence). The CDR3 spells CASSETSSEQYF. CDR3 DNA: TGTGCCAGCAGCGAGACATCCTCGGAGCAGTACTTC. Full variable domain (missing parts from reference TRBV7-9 and TRBJ2-7): DTGVSQNPRHKITKRGQNVTFRCDPISEHNRLYWYRQTLGQGPEFLTYFQNEAQLEKSRLLSDRFSAERPKGSFSTLEIQRTEQGDSAMYLCASSETSSEQYFGPGTRLTVT.

The chain combines TRBV12-3 or TRBV12-4 with TRBJ2-6; D is unresolved. There are 18 residues in the CDR3. Trimming took 2 bases from V and 0 from J, leaving 14 bases between them. Written as DNA, the CDR3 is TGTGCCAGCAGTTTAAAAGGCCAGGCGCCCTCTGGGGCCAACGTCCTGACTTTC. Its protein product is CASSLKGQAPSGANVLTF.

This chain links TRBV5-1 with TRBJ1-1; 7 nucleotides line up with TRBD1. The CDR3 covers 15 residues. V trimming: 9 bases; J trimming: 5 bases; junction bases outside the gene matches: 16. The germline V gene encodes CDR1 SGHRS and CDR2 YFSETQ. The CDR3 nucleotides are TGCGCCAACCGAAGGCCAGGGGGAAAGGGTACTGAAGCTTTCTTT. This translates into CANRRPGGKGTEAFF.

V and J are TRBV12-3 or TRBV12-4 and TRBJ2-7; 11 bases are shared with TRBD2. This CDR3 has 14 amino acids. The V and J ends lost 8 bases and 6 bases, in that order; junction bases with no gene match: 9. The CDR3 protein is CASGRSGGAGEQYF. The DNA of the CDR3 is TGTGCCAGCGGACGTAGCGGGGGGGCGGGCGAGCAGTACTTC.

This clonotype has at least ten counts. This chain joins TRBV29-1 and TRBJ2-7; D ambiguous. Germline V gene data show CDR1 as SQVTM and CDR2 as ANQGSEA. This CDR3 region has 13 residues. V was shortened by 4 bases and J by 0 bases, with 10 bases between the two germline ends. The DNA of the CDR3 is TGCAGCGTTGTCGCACTCTCCTCCTACGAGCAGTACTTC. It yields the protein CSVVALSSYEQYF.

On this clonotype: In this CDR3 the conserved last residue, phenylalanine or tryptophan, is missing, so a read error is likely. V is TRBV12-3 or TRBV12-4 and J is TRBJ2-4; TRBD2 might be the D (6 bases). The J call may be mistaken, given a closer DNA end match to TRBJ2-5. The CDR3 consists of 14 residues. The chain's CDR3 is CASSRLTSEETQYV. The CDR3 region has the DNA TGTGCCAGCAGCCGCCTGACTAGTGAGGAGACCCAGTACGTC.

This clonotype was detected only a few times. This rearrangement joins TRBV27 to TRBJ2-6; D is unclear. Germline assignment: CDR1 MNHEY and CDR2 SMNVEV (reference sequence). Trimming pared 2 bases from V and 1 base from J, leaving 9 bases between. This CDR3 contains 16 residues. Here the CDR3 reads CASSLLLGSGANVLTF. Written as DNA, the CDR3 is TGTGCCAGCAGTTTACTCCTAGGGTCTGGGGCCAACGTCCTGACTTTC.

This chain joins TRBV4-1 and TRBJ2-1; unclear D gene. The CDR3 loop spans 15 amino acids. Deletions cut 0 bases from V and 3 bases from J, with 9 bases between. Germline lookup yields CDR1 MGHRA and CDR2 YSYEKL. DNA of the CDR3: TGCGCCAGCAGCCAAGACCTTCCGAGCTACAATGAGCAGTTCTTC. Amino acids: CASSQDLPSYNEQFF.

This clonotype showed up many times. V gene TRBV12-3 or TRBV12-4 combines with J gene TRBJ2-7; 9 nucleotides match TRBD2. V shed 5 bases, J shed 1 base, and the junction held 3 bases outside the gene matches. The CDR3 has 14 residues. The CDR3 sequence is CASSPGLASYEQYF. In DNA, the CDR3 is TGTGCCAGCAGTCCGGGACTAGCATCCTACGAGCAGTACTTC.

The chain is built from TRBV20-1 and TRBJ2-3; 7 bases agree with TRBD2. The V gene end was trimmed by 0 bases and the J gene end by 0 bases; junction bases not matched to a gene: 15. The CDR3 totals 19 residues. From germline, CDR1 is DFQATT and CDR2 SNEGSKA (reference sequence). The chain's CDR3 is CSARESSLAEFTSTDTQYF. The CDR3, as DNA: TGCAGTGCTAGAGAAAGTTCGCTAGCGGAGTTTACTAGCACAGATACGCAGTATTTT.